These 2 T cell receptor beta chains came from one sample sequenced in a study of regulatory T cells in long-lasting Graves disease. Time point indicated: newly diagnosed GD, antithyroid drugs for less than 3 months. Making the TCR library involved RNA that had been extracted from PBMCs. Assembly of TCR beta libraries relied on iRepertoire HTBI primers together with Arm-PCR of CDR3 regions. TCRdb fed the multiplex PCR reads into MiXCR, producing one record per CDR3 protein. The repertoire includes hundreds of thousands of distinct CDR3 sequences, about a sixth of them detected once, and roughly 29% sits in the top ten. These same data were also listed under a study on T cells in Graves' hyperthyroidism and ophthalmopathy.

The sequencing used peripheral blood mononuclear cells (PBMCs), collected at new diagnosis, from a patient treated with antithyroid drugs. These receptors were taken from a man aged 35-49 years with Graves disease.

This clonotype has at least ten counts. The V and J genes are TRBV7-6 and TRBJ2-5, with 8 bases fitting TRBD1. In germline, CDR1 is SGHVS, CDR2 FNYEAQ. With 2 bases clipped from V and 5 bases from J, the junction kept 10 bases outside the gene matches. CDR3 length: 16 amino acids. DNA of the CDR3: TGTGCCAGCAGCTTAACGGGTGCAGGGGGCAGGGAGACCCAGTACTTC. As protein: CASSLTGAGGRETQYF. Together with reference TRBV7-6 and TRBJ2-5, the CDR3 gives the full variable domain: GAGVSQSPRYKVTKRGQDVALRCDPISGHVSLYWYRQALGQGPEFLTYFNYEAQQDKSGLPNDRFSAERPEGSISTLTIQRTEQRDSAMYRCASSLTGAGGRETQYFGPGTRLLVL.

This chain links TRBV7-2 with TRBJ1-2, with D tentatively TRBD1 (6 bases). Trimming took 7 bases from V and 7 from J, leaving 34 bases between them. Germline loops: CDR1 SGHTA, CDR2 FQGNSA. This CDR3 is built from 19 residues. In DNA form, the CDR3 reads TGTGCCAGCAACGACAAGGGGGGTATGACCGGCAGGGCCTCCGGTGGCTACACCTTC. Amino acid sequence: CASNDKGGMTGRASGGYTF. The entire variable domain, with the rest obtained from reference TRBV7-2 and TRBJ1-2, is as follows: GAGVSQSPSNKVTEKGKDVELRCDPISGHTALYWYRQSLGQGLEFLIYFQGNSAPDKSGLPSDRFSAERTGGSVSTLTIQRTQQEDSAVYLCASNDKGGMTGRASGGYTFGSGTRLTVV.